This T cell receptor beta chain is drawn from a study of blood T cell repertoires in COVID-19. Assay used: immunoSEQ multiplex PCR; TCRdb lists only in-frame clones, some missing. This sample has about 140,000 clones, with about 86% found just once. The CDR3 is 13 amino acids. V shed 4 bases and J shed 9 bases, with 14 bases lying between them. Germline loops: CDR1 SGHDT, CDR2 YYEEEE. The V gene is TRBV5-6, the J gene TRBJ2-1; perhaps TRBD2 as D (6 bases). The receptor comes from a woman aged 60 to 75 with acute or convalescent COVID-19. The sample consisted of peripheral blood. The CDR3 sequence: CASSRGGSGEQFF. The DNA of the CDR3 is TGTGCCAGCAGCCGGGGTGGTAGCGGTGAGCAGTTCTTC.